The TCR beta chain under discussion was sequenced for a study of blood T cell repertoires in COVID-19. Study information: The United States, Italy and Spain provided the acute and convalescent COVID-19 samples.

Using immunoSEQ multiplex PCR, the repertoire was profiled, and TCRdb retains in-frame clones only, with some absent. This table holds 200,000 to 300,000 clones, about 86% found once. Ten or more counts support this clone. The CDR3 is made up of 16 amino acids. Germline V gene sequence: CDR1 MGHRA, CDR2 YSYEKL. V shed 0 bases, J shed 4 bases, and the junction held 5 bases outside the gene matches. The clonotype comes from a young man with active or convalescent COVID-19. This chain joins TRBV4-1 and TRBJ2-1; 8 nucleotides line up with TRBD2. Sequencing input: peripheral blood. This CDR3 reads CASSQDRSGRYNEQFF. The CDR3 region has the DNA TGCGCCAGCAGCCAAGATAGGAGCGGGAGATACAATGAGCAGTTCTTC.